This passage covers 27 T cell receptor beta chains from one sample sequenced in a study of T cell responses to AZD1222 COVID-19 vaccine. Method: immunoSEQ multiplex PCR; TCRdb's copy keeps in-frame clones and lacks some. The repertoire includes some 120,000 clones, about nine tenths of them detected once, and 7.7% sits in the top ten. The source material was peripheral blood, sampled on day 0 of AZD1222 vaccination. These receptors originate from an adult in good health.

The CDR3 reads CASSFPDGGDEKLFF. CDR3 coding DNA: TGTGCCAGCAGTTTTCCGGACGGAGGGGATGAAAAACTGTTTTTT. The chain links TRBV6-5 to TRBJ1-4; the D gene is possibly TRBD1 (5 bases). V was pared by 4 bases and J by 6 bases, with 15 bases between. Germline-derived CDR1 and CDR2 are MNHEY and SVGAGI. This CDR3 is 15 amino acids long.

This clone was observed a few times. The V call is TRBV6-6, the J call TRBJ2-7, with a possible D match to TRBD1 (6 bases). Germline V CDR1 and CDR2: MNHNY, SVGAGI (reference sequence). With 1 base removed from V and 4 bases from J, the gap between germline ends came to 17 bases. The CDR3 spans 16 residues. The CDR3 region has the DNA TGTGCCAGCAGTTACTTGCCCGGGGAAGGGGGTTACGAGCAGTACTTC. This translates into CASSYLPGEGGYEQYF.

The rearrangement uses TRBV5-4 and TRBJ1-2; D perhaps matches TRBD1 (5 bases). Germline V gene sequence: CDR1 SGHNT, CDR2 YYREEE (reference sequence). Trimming removed 4 bases from V and 0 bases from J, with 25 bases in between. CDR3 length: 19 residues. The CDR3 sequence: CASSPGGQPRADPNYGYTF. The CDR3 bases are TGTGCCAGCAGCCCGGGAGGACAACCCAGAGCGGATCCTAACTATGGCTACACCTTC.

J is TRBJ2-3 and V is TRBV25-1; D remains ambiguous. V shed 5 bases and J shed 8 bases, with 11 bases lying between them. The CDR3 covers 12 residues. From germline, CDR1 is MGHDK and CDR2 SYGVNS. The CDR3 DNA is TGTGCCAGCAGTACATCTGCCCGTACGCAGTATTTT. Translating gives CASSTSARTQYF.

This CDR3 is CASSLRTGGRSSYNSPLHF. As DNA, the CDR3 is TGTGCCAGCAGTTTAAGGACAGGGGGTAGGAGCTCCTATAATTCACCCCTCCACTTT. J is TRBJ1-6 and V is TRBV28; 10 bases align to TRBD1. The V gene's germline CDR1 is MDHEN and CDR2 SYDVKM. V dropped 2 bases and J dropped 0; count of bases not matched to a gene: 7. The CDR3 is 19 residues long.

The chain carries TRBV6-5 and TRBJ1-5, with D tentatively TRBD1 (5 bases). The V end lost 6 bases, the J end lost 3 bases, and 12 bases lay between the germline ends. The CDR3 loop spans 14 amino acids. The germline V gene encodes CDR1 MNHEY and CDR2 SVGAGI. CDR3 in DNA: TGTGCCAGCAGCTCCTGGGGGTCCAATCAGCCCCAGCATTTT. It translates to CASSSWGSNQPQHF.

The chain employs TRBV7-2 and TRBJ2-1, with no clear D. Germline CDR1 is SGHTA and CDR2 is FQGNSA. Trimming took 5 bases from V and 3 from J, leaving 2 bases between them. This CDR3 is 11 amino acids long. The CDR3 is CASSGYNEQFF. The CDR3 coding sequence is TGTGCCAGCAGCGGCTACAATGAGCAGTTCTTC.

This clone was counted a single time. J is TRBJ1-4 and V is TRBV5-6; maybe TRBD1 (5 bases). This CDR3 has 14 amino acids. Trimming took 3 bases from V and 7 from J, leaving 13 bases between them. CDR1 and CDR2 (germline): SGHDT, YYEEEE. CDR3 loop: CASSSNRYPEKLFF. DNA of the CDR3: TGTGCCAGCAGCTCGAACAGGTATCCTGAAAAACTGTTTTTT.

The chain combines TRBV28 with TRBJ1-1; D gene ambiguous. This CDR3 region has 12 residues. The V gene lost 5 bases and the J gene lost 1 base, with 5 bases spanning the gap. Germline V lookup: CDR1 MDHEN, CDR2 SYDVKM. The CDR3 DNA reads as TGTGCCAGCAGTAACACGAACACTGAAGCTTTCTTT. It is translated as CASSNTNTEAFF. Drawing the rest from reference TRBV28 and TRBJ1-1, the complete variable domain is DVKVTQSSRYLVKRTGEKVFLECVQDMDHENMFWYRQDPGLGLRLIYFSYDVKMKEKGDIPEGYSVSREKKERFSLILESASTNQTSMYLCASSNTNTEAFFGQGTRLTVV.

The CDR3 nucleotides read TGTGCCAGCGAGGCAGGAGAAAAACTGTTTTTT. It yields the protein CASEAGEKLFF. The chain is built from TRBV28 and TRBJ1-4; D not resolved. The CDR3 covers 11 residues. Trimming took off 8 bases at V and 8 bases at J, with 9 bases between the two ends. Germline V CDR1 and CDR2: MDHEN, SYDVKM. The full variable domain, in which reference TRBV28 and TRBJ1-4 provide the parts outside the CDR3, is DVKVTQSSRYLVKRTGEKVFLECVQDMDHENMFWYRQDPGLGLRLIYFSYDVKMKEKGDIPEGYSVSREKKERFSLILESASTNQTSMYLCASEAGEKLFFGSGTQLSVL.

This sequence joins TRBV11-2 and TRBJ2-7; the D gene is possibly TRBD1 (6 bases). The length of the CDR3 is 14 residues. Germline-derived CDR1 and CDR2 are SGHAT and FQNNGV. V lost 5 bases, J lost 9 bases, and 20 bases lay in between. CDR3: CASSNRTVPNWQYF. CDR3 bases: TGTGCCAGCAGCAACCGGACAGTCCCCAACTGGCAGTACTTC.

This chain joins TRBV6-5 and TRBJ2-1; TRBD2 aligns across 10 bases. The CDR3 has 15 amino acids. V lost 0 bases, J lost 9 bases, and 5 bases stayed unmatched. Germline V lookup: CDR1 MNHEY, CDR2 SVGAGI. CDR3 in DNA: TGTGCCAGCAGTTACTCCGGGACTAGCGAGCTTGAGCAGTTCTTC. Protein product: CASSYSGTSELEQFF.

The chain links TRBV27 to TRBJ1-1; maybe TRBD1 (6 bases). CDR3 size: 17 residues. The ends were cut back, 6 bases at V and 5 bases at J, with 25 bases in the middle. The V gene's germline CDR1 is MNHEY and CDR2 SMNVEV (reference sequence). For the CDR3, the DNA is TGTGCCAGCAGACTCATTGGGGGGCGCGGTCTTGGTACTGAAGCTTTCTTT. Residues: CASRLIGGRGLGTEAFF.

A word on this clone: Given a much more abundant clone one base away, this may be a read error. The gene calls are TRBV5-6 and TRBJ2-2; no reliable D call. CDR3 length: 13 amino acids. Looked up from germline, CDR1 is SGHDT and CDR2 is YYEEEE. Between the trimmed V and J ends, which lost 0 bases and 1 base, there was a span of 1 base. The CDR3 nucleotides read TGTGCCAGCAGCTTGGGGAACACCGGGGAGCTGTTTTTT. It translates to CASSLGNTGELFF.

The chain uses TRBV27 and TRBJ2-7; D ambiguous. The CDR3 covers 14 residues. V was pared by 5 bases and J by 2 bases, with 13 bases between. Germline V gene sequence: CDR1 MNHEY, CDR2 SMNVEV (reference sequence). The CDR3 here is CASSVDWSTYEQYF. In DNA, the CDR3 is TGTGCCAGCAGTGTCGACTGGTCCACCTACGAGCAGTACTTC.

The rearrangement uses TRBV20-1 and TRBJ1-2; D is unclear. Germline CDR1 reads DFQATT; CDR2 reads SNEGSKA (reference sequence). CDR3 length: 11 amino acids. CDR3 sequence reads: CRTDRTGGYTF. CDR3 DNA: TGCAGAACCGACCGGACGGGTGGCTACACCTTC.

This chain links TRBV2 with TRBJ2-1; 11 bases line up with TRBD2. V gave up 4 bases and J gave up 3 bases; unmatched junction bases: 5. CDR1 and CDR2 (germline): SNHLY, FYNNEI. The CDR3 runs 16 residues. The CDR3 coding sequence is TGTGCCAGCAGTGGGGGGGGGACTAGCGGCTACAATGAGCAGTTCTTC. It specifies CASSGGGTSGYNEQFF.

V usage is TRBV2 and J usage is TRBJ1-2; maybe TRBD1 (5 bases). The CDR3 runs 14 residues. Germline V gene data show CDR1 as SNHLY and CDR2 as FYNNEI. Trimming shortened V by 2 bases and J by 6 bases, and 13 bases separated the two germline ends. CDR3 sequence reads: CASSERQSPHGYTF. CDR3 nucleotide sequence: TGTGCCAGCAGTGAAAGACAGTCCCCCCATGGCTACACCTTC.

As concerns this clone: Distinct nucleotide sequences in the sample also encode this CDR3. This chain uses TRBV2 with TRBJ1-6, with 9 bases aligning to TRBD1. CDR1 and CDR2 from the germline V gene are SNHLY and FYNNEI. Trimming cost V 5 bases and J 13 bases; bases outside gene matches: 15. This CDR3 spans 16 amino acids. CDR3 region: CASSYYFPGQGSPLHF. The CDR3 bases are TGTGCCAGCAGTTACTATTTCCCGGGACAGGGCTCGCCCCTCCACTTT.

The V call is TRBV2, the J call TRBJ1-1; D not resolved. Deletions cut 2 bases from V and 6 bases from J, with 13 bases between. Germline values: CDR1 SNHLY, CDR2 FYNNEI. The CDR3 spans 14 residues. The CDR3 sequence is CASSETGFRAEAFF. CDR3 nucleotide sequence: TGTGCCAGCAGTGAAACGGGGTTTAGGGCTGAAGCTTTCTTT. The variable domain in full, completed from reference TRBV2 and TRBJ1-1, reads EPEVTQTPSHQVTQMGQEVILRCVPISNHLYFYWYRQILGQKVEFLVSFYNNEISEKSEIFDDQFSVERPDGSNFTLKIRSTKLEDSAMYFCASSETGFRAEAFFGQGTRLTVV.

V usage is TRBV7-9 and J usage is TRBJ1-1; perhaps TRBD1 as D (5 bases). The CDR3 has 15 residues. Trimming cost V 5 bases and J 0 bases, with 13 bases left between them. Germline CDR1 SEHNR, CDR2 FQNEAQ (reference sequence). The CDR3 DNA reads TGTGCCAGCAGCGGTCCGGGACTCATGAACACTGAAGCTTTCTTT. Protein product: CASSGPGLMNTEAFF.

The genes are TRBV5-1 and TRBJ1-2, with D possibly being TRBD1 (5 bases). Trimming took off 4 bases at V and 1 base at J, with 11 bases between the two ends. The germline V gene encodes CDR1 SGHRS and CDR2 YFSETQ. The CDR3 has 14 residues. Here the CDR3 reads CASSAAGGNYGYTF. In DNA form, the CDR3 reads TGCGCCAGCAGCGCTGCCGGGGGTAACTATGGCTACACCTTC.

The J gene is TRBJ2-7, the V gene TRBV30; D call uncertain. V was trimmed by 3 bases and J by 5 bases, leaving 20 bases between them. This CDR3 has 15 amino acids. The germline CDR1 and CDR2 sequences are GTSNPN and SVGIG (reference sequence). The CDR3 sequence is CAWRSLSGAYHEQYF. As DNA, the CDR3 is TGTGCCTGGAGGTCACTTTCGGGTGCCTACCACGAGCAGTACTTC.

In its sample, this clone ranks as medium-sized. The gene calls are TRBV2 and TRBJ2-4; tentative D call: TRBD2 (6 bases). Trimming pared 6 bases from V and 9 bases from J, leaving 18 bases between. Germline assignment: CDR1 SNHLY and CDR2 FYNNEI. The CDR3 extends over 14 amino acids. Here the CDR3 DNA reads TGTGCCAGCAGCGGTCGGGCGGGATTGGGCATTCAGTACTTC. This codes for CASSGRAGLGIQYF.

The V gene is TRBV3-1 (or the pseudogene TRBV3-2), the J gene TRBJ1-2; D is possibly TRBD1 (6 bases). CDR1 and CDR2 from the germline V gene are LGHDT and YNNKEL (reference sequence). This CDR3 spans 13 amino acids. V was cut by 4 bases and J by 6 bases, with 12 bases left in between. This CDR3 is CASSRAGADGYTF. The CDR3 DNA sequence: TGTGCCAGCAGCCGCGCGGGGGCTGATGGCTACACCTTC.

In this sample, this clone turned up once. V usage is TRBV6-5 and J usage is TRBJ1-1; the D gene is possibly TRBD1 (6 bases). Trimming pared 7 bases from V and 4 bases from J, leaving 13 bases between. CDR1 MNHEY and CDR2 SVGAGI come from the germline V gene. CDR3 length equals 13 residues. The CDR3 loop reads CASIKGGATEAFF. The CDR3 DNA sequence: TGTGCCAGCATCAAAGGGGGGGCCACTGAAGCTTTCTTT.

The V gene is TRBV7-8, the J gene TRBJ2-7; perhaps D is TRBD1 or TRBD2 (5 bases each). This CDR3 contains 16 residues. Germline loops: CDR1 SGHVS, CDR2 FQNEAQ. V shed 2 bases and J shed 2 bases, with 16 bases lying between them. Here the CDR3 reads CASSLQGGQAAYEQYF. CDR3 coding DNA: TGTGCCAGCAGCTTACAGGGCGGGCAGGCGGCCTACGAGCAGTACTTC.